This T cell receptor (beta chain) was identified during a study of blood T cell repertoires in COVID-19. Study at large: Researchers got acute and convalescent COVID-19 samples from the United States, Italy and Spain.

In the original processing: Amplification of reference gene primers provided the estimated nucleated cell counts. The table came from immunoSEQ multiplex PCR; TCRdb's copy has only in-frame clones and leaves some out. That table supplies the V and J calls and clone size; D and trimming were determined from the DNA. Counted here are roughly 110,000 clones, approximately 80% occurring once; the ten biggest clones make up less than 11%. This clone has a handful of counts. The germline CDR1 and CDR2 sequences are SGDLS and YYNGEE. J gave up 8 bases and V 6 bases, and 11 bases lay outside the gene matches. This CDR3 has 14 residues.

This chain uses TRBV9 with TRBJ1-5, with 7 positions matching TRBD1. Sequencing input: peripheral blood. The sequence was collected from a human donor in a cohort sampled during active COVID-19. The CDR3 nucleotides are TGTGCCAGCAACCCTGGGACAGTAGGGGAGCCCCAGCATTTT. Translated, it gives CASNPGTVGEPQHF.